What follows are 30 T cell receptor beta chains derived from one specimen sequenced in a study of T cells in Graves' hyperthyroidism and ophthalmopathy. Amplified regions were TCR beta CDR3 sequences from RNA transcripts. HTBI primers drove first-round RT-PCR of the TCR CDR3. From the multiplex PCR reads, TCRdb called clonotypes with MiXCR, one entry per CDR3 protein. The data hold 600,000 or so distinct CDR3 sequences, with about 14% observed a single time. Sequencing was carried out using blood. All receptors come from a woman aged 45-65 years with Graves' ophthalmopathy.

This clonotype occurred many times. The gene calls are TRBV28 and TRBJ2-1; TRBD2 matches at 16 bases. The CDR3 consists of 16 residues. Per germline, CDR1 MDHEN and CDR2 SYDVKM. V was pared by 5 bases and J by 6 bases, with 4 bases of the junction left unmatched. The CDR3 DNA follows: TGTGCCAGCAGTGGGACTAGCGGGAGGGCGCTCAATGAGCAGTTCTTC. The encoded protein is CASSGTSGRALNEQFF.

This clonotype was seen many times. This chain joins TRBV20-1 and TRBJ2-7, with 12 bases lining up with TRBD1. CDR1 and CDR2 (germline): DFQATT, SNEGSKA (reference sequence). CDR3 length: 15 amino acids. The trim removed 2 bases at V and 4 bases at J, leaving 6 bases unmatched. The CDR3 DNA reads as TGCAGTGCTAGACCGGGACAGGGGGCTAGTTACGAGCAGTACTTC. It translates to CSARPGQGASYEQYF.

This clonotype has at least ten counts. CDR3 residues: CASSQDGRMNTEAFF. Here the CDR3 DNA reads TGTGCCAGCAGCCAAGATGGCAGGATGAACACTGAAGCTTTCTTT. V usage is TRBV3-1 and J usage is TRBJ1-1; D not certain. CDR1 is LGHDT and CDR2 is YNNKEL in the germline V gene (reference sequence). The CDR3 is made up of 15 amino acids. The V end lost 0 bases, the J end lost 0 bases, and 8 bases lay between the germline ends.

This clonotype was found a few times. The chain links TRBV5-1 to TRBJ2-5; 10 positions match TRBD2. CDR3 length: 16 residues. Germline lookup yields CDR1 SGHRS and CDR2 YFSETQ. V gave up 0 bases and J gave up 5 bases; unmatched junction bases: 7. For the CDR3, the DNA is TGCGCCAGCAGCTTGGCCTCTAGCGGGAGATGGGAGACCCAGTACTTC. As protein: CASSLASSGRWETQYF.

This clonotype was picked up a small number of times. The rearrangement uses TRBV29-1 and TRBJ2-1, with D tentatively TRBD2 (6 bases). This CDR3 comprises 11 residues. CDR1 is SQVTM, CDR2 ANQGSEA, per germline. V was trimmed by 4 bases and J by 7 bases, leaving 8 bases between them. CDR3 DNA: TGCAGCGTTGGTCGGGGGAATGAGCAGTTCTTC. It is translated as CSVGRGNEQFF.

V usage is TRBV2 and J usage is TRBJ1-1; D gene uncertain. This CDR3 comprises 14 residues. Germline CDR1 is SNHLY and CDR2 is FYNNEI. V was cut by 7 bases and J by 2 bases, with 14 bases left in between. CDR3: CASTVEQDNTEAFF. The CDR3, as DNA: TGTGCCAGCACGGTCGAGCAGGATAACACTGAAGCTTTCTTT.

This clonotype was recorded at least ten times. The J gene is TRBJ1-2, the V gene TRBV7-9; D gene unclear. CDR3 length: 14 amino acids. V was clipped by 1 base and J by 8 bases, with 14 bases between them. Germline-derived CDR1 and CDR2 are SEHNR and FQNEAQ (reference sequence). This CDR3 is CASSLVGIPRGYTF. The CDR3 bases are TGTGCCAGCAGCTTAGTAGGTATTCCGCGAGGCTACACCTTC.

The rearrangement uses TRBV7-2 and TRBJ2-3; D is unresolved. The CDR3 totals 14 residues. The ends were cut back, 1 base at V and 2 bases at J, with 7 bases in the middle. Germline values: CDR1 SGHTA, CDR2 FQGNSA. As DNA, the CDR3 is TGTGCCAGCAGCTTAGAAGCTCTCACAGATACGCAGTATTTT. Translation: CASSLEALTDTQYF. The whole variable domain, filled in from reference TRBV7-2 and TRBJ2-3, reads GAGVSQSPSNKVTEKGKDVELRCDPISGHTALYWYRQSLGQGLEFLIYFQGNSAPDKSGLPSDRFSAERTGGSVSTLTIQRTQQEDSAVYLCASSLEALTDTQYFGPGTRLTVL.

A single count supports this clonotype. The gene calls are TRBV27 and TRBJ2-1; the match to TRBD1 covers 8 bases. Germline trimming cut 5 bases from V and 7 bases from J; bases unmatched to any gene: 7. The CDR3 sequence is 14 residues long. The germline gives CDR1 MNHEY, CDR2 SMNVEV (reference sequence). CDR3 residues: CASSVRGLGNEQFF. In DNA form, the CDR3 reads TGTGCCAGCAGTGTCAGGGGGCTCGGAAATGAGCAGTTCTTC.

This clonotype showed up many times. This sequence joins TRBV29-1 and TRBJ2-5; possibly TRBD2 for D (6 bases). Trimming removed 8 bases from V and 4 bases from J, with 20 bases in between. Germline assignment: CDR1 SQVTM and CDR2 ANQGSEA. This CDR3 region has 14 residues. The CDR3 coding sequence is TGCAGCCTGTCCCCCGGGGGTTTGGGAGAGACCCAGTACTTC. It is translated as CSLSPGGLGETQYF.

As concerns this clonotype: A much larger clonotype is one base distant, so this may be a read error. This CDR3 is CASSSTGSGHGLAAYNEQFF. CDR3 in DNA: TGTGCCAGCAGCTCCACAGGGTCAGGTCATGGACTAGCGGCCTACAATGAGCAGTTCTTC. This chain connects TRBV11-3 to TRBJ2-1; TRBD2 matches at 10 bases. The CDR3 totals 20 residues. Losses at the gene ends were 4 bases for V and 2 bases for J; bases not matched to a gene: 17. CDR1 and CDR2 (germline): SGHNT, YENEEA.

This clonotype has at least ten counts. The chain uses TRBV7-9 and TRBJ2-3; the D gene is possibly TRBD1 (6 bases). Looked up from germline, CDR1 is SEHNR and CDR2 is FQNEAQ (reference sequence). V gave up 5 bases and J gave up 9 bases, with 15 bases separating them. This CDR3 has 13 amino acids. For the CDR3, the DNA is TGTGCCAGCAGCCCGCAAACAGGGTACACGCAGTATTTT. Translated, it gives CASSPQTGYTQYF.

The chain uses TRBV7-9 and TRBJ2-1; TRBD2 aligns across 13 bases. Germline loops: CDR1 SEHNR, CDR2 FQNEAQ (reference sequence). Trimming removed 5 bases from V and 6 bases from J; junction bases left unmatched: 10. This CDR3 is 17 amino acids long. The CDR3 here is CASSRTGLAGVTNEQFF. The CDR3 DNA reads TGTGCCAGCAGCCGCACCGGACTAGCGGGAGTAACCAATGAGCAGTTCTTC. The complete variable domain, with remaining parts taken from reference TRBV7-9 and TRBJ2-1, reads DTGVSQNPRHKITKRGQNVTFRCDPISEHNRLYWYRQTLGQGPEFLTYFQNEAQLEKSRLLSDRFSAERPKGSFSTLEIQRTEQGDSAMYLCASSRTGLAGVTNEQFFGPGTRLTVL.

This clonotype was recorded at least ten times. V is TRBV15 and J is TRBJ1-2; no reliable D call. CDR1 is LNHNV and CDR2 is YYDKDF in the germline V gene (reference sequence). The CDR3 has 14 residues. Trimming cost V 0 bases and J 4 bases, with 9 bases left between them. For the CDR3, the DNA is TGTGCCACCAGCAGAGAATACGGGCTCTATGGCTACACCTTC. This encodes CATSREYGLYGYTF.

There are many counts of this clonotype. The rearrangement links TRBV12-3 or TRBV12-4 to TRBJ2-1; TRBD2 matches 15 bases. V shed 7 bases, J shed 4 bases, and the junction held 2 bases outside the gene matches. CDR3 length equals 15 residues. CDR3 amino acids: CASTGTSGRYNEQFF. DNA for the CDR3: TGTGCCAGCACCGGGACTAGCGGGAGGTACAATGAGCAGTTCTTC.

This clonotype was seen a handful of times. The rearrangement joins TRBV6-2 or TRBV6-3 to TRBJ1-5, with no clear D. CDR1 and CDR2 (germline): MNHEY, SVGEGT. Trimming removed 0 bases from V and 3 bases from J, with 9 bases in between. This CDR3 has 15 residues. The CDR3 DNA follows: TGTGCCAGCAGTTACTCGAGGCAGCTCAATCAGCCCCAGCATTTT. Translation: CASSYSRQLNQPQHF.

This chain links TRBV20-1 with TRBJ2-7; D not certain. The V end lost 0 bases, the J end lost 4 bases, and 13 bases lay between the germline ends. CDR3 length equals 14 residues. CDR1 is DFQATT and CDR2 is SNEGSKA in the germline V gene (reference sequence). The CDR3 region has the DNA TGCAGTGCTAGAGATATGTTGGGGATGTACGAGCAGTACTTC. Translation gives CSARDMLGMYEQYF.

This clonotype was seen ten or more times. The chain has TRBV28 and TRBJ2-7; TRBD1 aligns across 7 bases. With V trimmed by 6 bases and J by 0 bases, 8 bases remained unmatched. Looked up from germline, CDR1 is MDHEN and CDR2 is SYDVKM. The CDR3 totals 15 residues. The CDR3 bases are TGTGCCAGCAGGAAGGACAGGACAAGCTCCTACGAGCAGTACTTC. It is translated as CASRKDRTSSYEQYF.

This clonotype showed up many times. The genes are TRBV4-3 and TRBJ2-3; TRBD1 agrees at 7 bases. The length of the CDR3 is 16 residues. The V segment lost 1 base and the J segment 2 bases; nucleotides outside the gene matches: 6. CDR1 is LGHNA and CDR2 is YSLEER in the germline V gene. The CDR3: CASSQAPGQTTDTQYF. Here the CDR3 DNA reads TGCGCCAGCAGCCAAGCCCCGGGACAGACCACAGATACGCAGTATTTT.

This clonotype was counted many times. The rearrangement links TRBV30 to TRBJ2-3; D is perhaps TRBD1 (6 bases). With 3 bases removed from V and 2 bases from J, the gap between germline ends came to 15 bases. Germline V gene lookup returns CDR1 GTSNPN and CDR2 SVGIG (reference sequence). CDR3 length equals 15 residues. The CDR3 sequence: CAWSLGQPTTDTQYF. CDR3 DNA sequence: TGTGCCTGGAGCCTTGGACAGCCAACCACAGATACGCAGTATTTT.

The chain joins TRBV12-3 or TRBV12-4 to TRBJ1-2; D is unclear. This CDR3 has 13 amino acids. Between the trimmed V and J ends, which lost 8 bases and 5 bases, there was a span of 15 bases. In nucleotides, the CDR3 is TGTGCCAGCGGACTATTTCGGGGATATGGCTACACCTTC. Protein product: CASGLFRGYGYTF.

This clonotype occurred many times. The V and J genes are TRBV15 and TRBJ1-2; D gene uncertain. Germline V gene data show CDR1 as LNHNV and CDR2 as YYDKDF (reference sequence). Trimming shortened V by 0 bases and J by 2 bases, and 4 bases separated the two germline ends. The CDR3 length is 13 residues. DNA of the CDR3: TGTGCCACCAGCAGAGATGACAACTATGGCTACACCTTC. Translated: CATSRDDNYGYTF.

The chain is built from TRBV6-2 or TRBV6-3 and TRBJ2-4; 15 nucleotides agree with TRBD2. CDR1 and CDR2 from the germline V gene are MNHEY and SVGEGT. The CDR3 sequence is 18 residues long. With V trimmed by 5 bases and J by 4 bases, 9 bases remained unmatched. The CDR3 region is CASSPGLAGGIWKNIQYF. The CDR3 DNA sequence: TGTGCCAGCAGTCCCGGACTAGCGGGAGGGATTTGGAAAAACATTCAGTACTTC.

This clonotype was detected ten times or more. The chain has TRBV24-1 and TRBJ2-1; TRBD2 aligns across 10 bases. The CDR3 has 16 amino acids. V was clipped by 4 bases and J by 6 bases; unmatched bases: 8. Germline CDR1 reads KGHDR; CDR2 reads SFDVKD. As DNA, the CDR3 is TGTGCCACCAGTGAGGCGGGGGCTAGCGGGAGCAATGAGCAGTTCTTC. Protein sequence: CATSEAGASGSNEQFF.

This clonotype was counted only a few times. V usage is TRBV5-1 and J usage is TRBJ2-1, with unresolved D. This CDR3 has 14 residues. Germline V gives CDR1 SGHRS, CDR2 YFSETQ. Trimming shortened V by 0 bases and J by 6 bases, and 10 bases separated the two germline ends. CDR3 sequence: CASSLANMVNEQFF. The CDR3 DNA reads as TGCGCCAGCAGCTTGGCCAATATGGTCAATGAGCAGTTCTTC.

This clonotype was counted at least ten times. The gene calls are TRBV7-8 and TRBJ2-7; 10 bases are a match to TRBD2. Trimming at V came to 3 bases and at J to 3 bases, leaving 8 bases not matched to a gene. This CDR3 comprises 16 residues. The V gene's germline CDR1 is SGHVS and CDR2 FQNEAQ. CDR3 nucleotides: TGTGCCAGCAGCTTGTGGAGAGCGGGAGGGCTCTACGAGCAGTACTTC. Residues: CASSLWRAGGLYEQYF.

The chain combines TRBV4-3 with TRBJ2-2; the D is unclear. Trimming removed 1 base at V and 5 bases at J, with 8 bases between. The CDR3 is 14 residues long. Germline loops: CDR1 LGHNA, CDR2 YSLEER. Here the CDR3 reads CASSQVLRTGELFF. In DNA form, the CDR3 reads TGCGCCAGCAGCCAAGTTCTGAGAACCGGGGAGCTGTTTTTT.

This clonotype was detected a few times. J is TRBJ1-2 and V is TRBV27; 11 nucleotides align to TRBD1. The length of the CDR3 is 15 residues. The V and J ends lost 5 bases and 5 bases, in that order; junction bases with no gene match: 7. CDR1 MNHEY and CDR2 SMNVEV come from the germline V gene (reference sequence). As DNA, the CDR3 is TGTGCCAGCAGTGCGACCGGGACAGGGGGATATGGCTACACCTTC. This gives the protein CASSATGTGGYGYTF.

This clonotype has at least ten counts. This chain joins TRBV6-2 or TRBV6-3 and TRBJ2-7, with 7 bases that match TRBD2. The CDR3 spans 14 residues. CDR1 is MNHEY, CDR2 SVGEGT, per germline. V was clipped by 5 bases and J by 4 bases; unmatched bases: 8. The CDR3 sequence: CASSHLPGGYEQYF. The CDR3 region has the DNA TGTGCCAGCAGTCACCTGCCCGGGGGGTACGAGCAGTACTTC.

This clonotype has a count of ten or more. As DNA, the CDR3 is TGTGCCAGCAGTCCACTAGCGGGAGTCTCCTACGAGCAGTACTTC. Its translation: CASSPLAGVSYEQYF. V and J are TRBV28 and TRBJ2-7; 11 nucleotides line up with TRBD2. V lost 5 bases to trimming and J lost 0 bases; unmatched junction nucleotides: 3. CDR3 length: 15 amino acids. Per germline, CDR1 MDHEN and CDR2 SYDVKM. The full variable domain, its missing parts supplied by reference TRBV28 and TRBJ2-7, is DVKVTQSSRYLVKRTGEKVFLECVQDMDHENMFWYRQDPGLGLRLIYFSYDVKMKEKGDIPEGYSVSREKKERFSLILESASTNQTSMYLCASSPLAGVSYEQYFGPGTRLTVT.